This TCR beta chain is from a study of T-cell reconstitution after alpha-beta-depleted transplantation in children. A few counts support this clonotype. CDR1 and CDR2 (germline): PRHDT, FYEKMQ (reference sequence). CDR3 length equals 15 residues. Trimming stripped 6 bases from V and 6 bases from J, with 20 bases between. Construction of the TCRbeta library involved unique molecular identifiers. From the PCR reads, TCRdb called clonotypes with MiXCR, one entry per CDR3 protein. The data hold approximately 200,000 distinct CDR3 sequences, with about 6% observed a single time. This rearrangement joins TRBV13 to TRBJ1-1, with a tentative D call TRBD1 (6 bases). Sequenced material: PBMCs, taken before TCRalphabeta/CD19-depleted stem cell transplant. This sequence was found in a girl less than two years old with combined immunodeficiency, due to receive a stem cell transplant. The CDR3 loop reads CASRFLRGGRPEAFF. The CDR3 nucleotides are TGTGCCAGCAGGTTCCTGCGGGGGGGGCGACCTGAAGCTTTCTTT.